Below, 21 T cell receptor beta chains from the same sample are listed, as sequenced in a study of beta chain features in type 1 diabetes. As every portion of the isolated RNA was reverse transcribed, the sequencing read expressed TCRB transcripts. The assay was immunoSEQ multiplex PCR, and TCRdb's table has in-frame clones only and misses some. The sample contains 130,000 to 150,000 clones, 6.5% to 8.5% of which appear only once. Specimen: central memory CD4+ T cells from blood. These receptors were obtained from a woman in her twenties or thirties in good health.

In its sample, this clone was seen a few times. This chain links TRBV18 with TRBJ2-7; D is undetermined. Germline V gene data show CDR1 as KGHSH and CDR2 as LQKENI. The ends were cut back, 8 bases at V and 0 bases at J, with 11 bases in the middle. This CDR3 is 13 amino acids long. CDR3 nucleotide sequence: TGTGCCAGCACGTGGCCAAACTCCTACGAGCAGTACTTC. This encodes CASTWPNSYEQYF.

This sequence joins TRBV9 and TRBJ2-3, with TRBD2 matching 8 bases. V gave up 4 bases and J gave up 1 base; unmatched junction bases: 8. Germline CDR1 and CDR2: SGDLS and YYNGEE. The CDR3 has 16 residues. The CDR3 coding sequence is TGTGCCAGCAGCCCCCGAGGAGCGGGGGGCACAGATACGCAGTATTTT. Translation gives CASSPRGAGGTDTQYF.

The chain couples TRBV11-2 to TRBJ1-1, with D hard to call. V lost 1 base, J lost 11 bases, and 14 bases lay in between. This CDR3 spans 13 amino acids. Per germline, CDR1 SGHAT and CDR2 FQNNGV. This CDR3 is CASSLGPEVEAFF. DNA of the CDR3: TGTGCCAGCAGCTTAGGGCCGGAGGTGGAGGCTTTCTTT.

This clone came up a few times. The chain is built from TRBV18 and TRBJ1-2; tentative D call: TRBD1 (6 bases). The V end was cut by 3 bases, the J end by 10 bases, with 18 bases between. The CDR3 extends over 14 amino acids. Germline values: CDR1 KGHSH, CDR2 LQKENI. The CDR3 reads CASSPSQGPEDYTF. CDR3 bases: TGTGCCAGCTCACCGTCACAGGGCCCGGAGGACTACACCTTC. Looking up the rest from reference TRBV18 and TRBJ1-2 gives the full variable domain: NAGVMQNPRHLVRRRGQEARLRCSPMKGHSHVYWYRQLPEEGLKFMVYLQKENIIDESGMPKERFSAEFPKEGPSILRIQQVVRGDSAAYFCASSPSQGPEDYTFGSGTRLTVV.

This chain joins TRBV18 and TRBJ1-1; D possibly corresponds to TRBD1 (5 bases). V shed 2 bases and J shed 0 bases, with 10 bases lying between them. CDR1 KGHSH and CDR2 LQKENI come from the germline V gene. This CDR3 has 15 residues. The CDR3 reads CASSPSRAMNTEAFF. The CDR3 coding sequence is TGTGCCAGCTCACCATCCAGGGCGATGAACACTGAAGCTTTCTTT.

This clone came up many times. CDR3 in DNA: TGCAGCGTTGATTCCGGGAGGGCCTCAGATACGCAGTATTTT. It translates to CSVDSGRASDTQYF. The chain carries TRBV29-1 and TRBJ2-3; 8 bases agree with TRBD2. Germline V gene sequence: CDR1 SQVTM, CDR2 ANQGSEA. This CDR3 region has 14 residues. V dropped 3 bases and J dropped 4; count of bases not matched to a gene: 6.

This clone was seen only a few times. The V call is TRBV5-4, the J call TRBJ2-7; 12 bases map to TRBD2. CDR1 is SGHNT and CDR2 is YYREEE in the germline V gene (reference sequence). V dropped 4 bases and J dropped 9; count of bases not matched to a gene: 11. The CDR3 runs 15 residues. CDR3 DNA sequence: TGTGCCAGCAGCCACACTACACTAGCGGGAGGCCTGCAGTACTTC. It yields the protein CASSHTTLAGGLQYF. Complete variable domain (other parts from reference TRBV5-4 and TRBJ2-7): ETGVTQSPTHLIKTRGQQVTLRCSSQSGHNTVSWYQQALGQGPQFIFQYYREEENGRGNFPPRFSGLQFPNYSSELNVNALELDDSALYLCASSHTTLAGGLQYFGPGTRLTVT.

This chain connects TRBV27 to TRBJ1-5; D call uncertain. The V end was cut by 8 bases, the J end by 4 bases, with 12 bases between. This CDR3 comprises 13 residues. Germline V gene lookup returns CDR1 MNHEY and CDR2 SMNVEV (reference sequence). In DNA, the CDR3 is TGTGCCAGCCCGAGACTCGGAAATCAGCCCCAGCATTTT. Translating it yields CASPRLGNQPQHF.

The J gene is TRBJ2-7, the V gene TRBV2, with 13 nucleotides matching TRBD2. The length of the CDR3 is 15 residues. CDR1 is SNHLY and CDR2 is FYNNEI in the germline V gene. V lost 6 bases, J lost 3 bases, and 5 bases stayed unmatched. The CDR3 DNA is TGTGCCAGCAGGGGGACTAGCGGGGATTTCTACGAGCAGTACTTC. It codes for CASRGTSGDFYEQYF.

This chain connects TRBV15 to TRBJ2-1, with TRBD2 identical over 7 bases. Germline CDR1 is LNHNV and CDR2 is YYDKDF (reference sequence). The CDR3 length is 17 residues. Trimming at V came to 0 bases and at J to 7 bases, leaving 12 bases not matched to a gene. The CDR3 is CATSREARSGKRNEQFF. The CDR3 nucleotides read TGTGCCACCAGCAGAGAGGCTAGGAGCGGGAAAAGGAATGAGCAGTTCTTC.

This clone was counted at least ten times. V gene TRBV4-2 combines with J gene TRBJ2-3; the D is unclear. The germline V gene encodes CDR1 LGHNA and CDR2 YNFKEQ. V lost 0 bases and J 2 bases, leaving 9 bases between the germline ends. This CDR3 is 15 amino acids long. CDR3 coding DNA: TGTGCCAGCAGCCAAGATTTTGGCAACACAGATACGCAGTATTTT. This codes for CASSQDFGNTDTQYF.

This clone was picked up many times. The chain recombines TRBV7-9 with TRBJ1-1, with 8 bases that match TRBD1. The germline V gene encodes CDR1 SEHNR and CDR2 FQNEAQ (reference sequence). Unmatched junction bases numbered 6, after V lost 4 bases and J lost 5 bases. The CDR3 extends over 14 amino acids. CDR3 DNA sequence: TGTGCCAGCAGCTCCCGGACAGGGAGGACTGAAGCTTTCTTT. It translates to CASSSRTGRTEAFF.

This clone has a handful of counts. The chain employs TRBV7-9 and TRBJ2-7; 7 bases agree with TRBD2. V was clipped by 0 bases and J by 3 bases; unmatched bases: 5. The V gene's germline CDR1 is SEHNR and CDR2 FQNEAQ (reference sequence). The CDR3 loop spans 15 amino acids. Written as DNA, the CDR3 is TGTGCCAGCAGCTTAGCTTTAGCGGGCGGCTACGAGCAGTACTTC. Protein sequence: CASSLALAGGYEQYF.

In this sample, this clone turned up a few times. The genes are TRBV7-2 and TRBJ2-1; D unresolved. Trimming stripped 5 bases from V and 9 bases from J, with 11 bases between. The CDR3 runs 12 residues. Looked up from germline, CDR1 is SGHTA and CDR2 is FQGNSA. The DNA for the CDR3 is TGTGCCAGCAGCCTGAACCCCGGTGAGCAGTTCTTC. This encodes CASSLNPGEQFF.

This sequence joins TRBV30 and TRBJ2-3; D gene unclear. This CDR3 region has 12 residues. CDR1 and CDR2 from the germline V gene are GTSNPN and SVGIG (reference sequence). The germline V and J ends were trimmed by 7 bases and 0 bases, with 8 bases remaining between them. The CDR3 region has the DNA TGTGCCTTAGCCGGGAGCACAGATACGCAGTATTTT. This encodes CALAGSTDTQYF.

V is TRBV6-1 and J is TRBJ2-7, with 8 bases identical to TRBD1. CDR3 length equals 17 residues. Germline V lookup: CDR1 MNHNS, CDR2 SASEGT. V was clipped by 2 bases and J by 2 bases; unmatched bases: 11. Here the CDR3 DNA reads TGTGCCAGCAGTGAAAAAGCCCCGGGACAGGCCCCCTACGAGCAGTACTTC. It encodes CASSEKAPGQAPYEQYF.

In this sample, this clone turned up many times. V gene TRBV5-6 combines with J gene TRBJ2-1; D uncertain. The germline V gene encodes CDR1 SGHDT and CDR2 YYEEEE. CDR3 size: 11 residues. V was pared by 4 bases and J by 9 bases, with 8 bases between. CDR3 nucleotide sequence: TGTGCCAGCAGCGTTAGTGGTGAGCAGTTCTTC. This sequence encodes CASSVSGEQFF.

This clone showed up just a few times. V and J are TRBV28 and TRBJ2-5; D might be TRBD2 (5 bases). CDR1 is MDHEN, CDR2 SYDVKM, per germline. There are 14 residues in the CDR3. Trimming removed 1 base at V and 2 bases at J, with 8 bases between. The CDR3 is CASSLLLGQETQYF. As DNA, the CDR3 is TGTGCCAGCAGTTTATTACTAGGACAAGAGACCCAGTACTTC.

The chain couples TRBV6-5 to TRBJ1-2; D is possibly TRBD1 (5 bases). The CDR3 runs 15 residues. V lost 5 bases to trimming and J lost 2 bases, with 15 bases between them. CDR1 is MNHEY and CDR2 is SVGAGI in the germline V gene. The CDR3, as DNA: TGTGCCAGCAGTCGACGGGGCGCGGGAAACTATGGCTACACCTTC. Encoded protein: CASSRRGAGNYGYTF.

The chain is built from TRBV30 and TRBJ1-2; D unresolved. Germline V gives CDR1 GTSNPN, CDR2 SVGIG (reference sequence). This CDR3 contains 13 residues. The V end lost 0 bases, the J end lost 1 base, and 6 bases lay between the germline ends. The CDR3 sequence is CAWSVPGNYGYTF. CDR3 coding DNA: TGTGCCTGGAGTGTGCCCGGTAACTATGGCTACACCTTC. The whole variable domain, filled in from reference TRBV30 and TRBJ1-2, reads SQTIHQWPATLVQPVGSPLSLECTVEGTSNPNLYWYRQAAGRGLQLLFYSVGIGQISSEVPQNLSASRPQDRQFILSSKKLLLSDSGFYLCAWSVPGNYGYTFGSGTRLTVV.

This chain connects TRBV27 to TRBJ1-3, with 7 positions matching TRBD1. CDR1 MNHEY and CDR2 SMNVEV come from the germline V gene (reference sequence). This CDR3 is 14 amino acids long. The V and J ends lost 5 bases and 0 bases, in that order; junction bases with no gene match: 1. In DNA, the CDR3 is TGTGCCAGCAGTCGACAGGGCTCTGGAAACACCATATATTTT. It codes for CASSRQGSGNTIYF.